This T cell receptor beta chain was captured in a study of T cell responses to AZD1222 COVID-19 vaccine. Study-wide findings and caveats: Clonal diversity was possibly underestimated, and the donors were mostly white British, with more females. Increased Spike-specific TCR breadth and depth were observed after two AZD1222 doses. Seropositive at baseline were only a handful of AZD1222 recipients. Spike as a whole was targeted by vaccine-associated CD4 TCRs, dominant at 160-218 and 743-854.

In regard to this clone: Its specificity is unknown.

From germline, CDR1 is MNHNS and CDR2 SASEGT. Trimming stripped 0 bases from V and 4 bases from J, with 10 bases between. The CDR3 is made up of 14 amino acids. Libraries were prepared by immunoSEQ multiplex PCR; TCRdb keeps only in-frame clonotypes and omits some of them. The data show about 120,000 clones, around 90% seen once. The chain has TRBV6-1 and TRBJ2-7, with unresolved D. This TCR was recovered from an adult who received the MenACWY meningococcal vaccine as a control. This specimen was peripheral blood, taken 28 days after the second dose of the MenACWY control vaccine. CDR3 coding DNA: TGTGCCAGCAGTGAAGCGGATGTAGGGTACGAGCAGTACGTC. It is translated as CASSEADVGYEQYV.